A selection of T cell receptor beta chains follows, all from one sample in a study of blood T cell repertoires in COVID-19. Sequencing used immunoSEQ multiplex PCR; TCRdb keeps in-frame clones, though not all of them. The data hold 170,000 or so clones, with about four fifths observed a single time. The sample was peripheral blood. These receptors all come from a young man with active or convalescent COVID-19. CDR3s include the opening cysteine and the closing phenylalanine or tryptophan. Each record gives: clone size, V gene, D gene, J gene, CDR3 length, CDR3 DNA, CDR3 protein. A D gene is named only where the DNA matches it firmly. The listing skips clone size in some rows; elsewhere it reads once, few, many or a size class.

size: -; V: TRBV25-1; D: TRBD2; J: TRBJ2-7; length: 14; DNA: TGTGCCAGCAGTAATACCGGGACTAGCCCCGAGCAGTACTTC; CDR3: CASSNTGTSPEQYF
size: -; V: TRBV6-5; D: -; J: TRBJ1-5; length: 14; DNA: TGTGCCAGCAGTTACTCGAAATCAGATCAGCCCCAGCATTTT; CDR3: CASSYSKSDQPQHF
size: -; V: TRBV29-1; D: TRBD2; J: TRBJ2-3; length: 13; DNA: TGCAGCGTCGTAGCGGGAGACACAGATACGCAGTATTTT; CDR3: CSVVAGDTDTQYF
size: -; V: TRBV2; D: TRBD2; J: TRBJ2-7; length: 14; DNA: TGTGCCAGCAGCTCAACTAGCGGGAGGGGCGAGCAGTACTTC; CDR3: CASSSTSGRGEQYF
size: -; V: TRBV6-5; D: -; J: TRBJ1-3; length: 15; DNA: TGTGCCAGCAGGGACTCTATCCAACAACGAAACACCATATATTTT; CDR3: CASRDSIQQRNTIYF
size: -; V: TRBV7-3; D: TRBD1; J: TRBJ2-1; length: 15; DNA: TGTGCCAGCAGCTTAGGGGACAGGGTCTACAATGAGCAGTTCTTC; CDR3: CASSLGDRVYNEQFF
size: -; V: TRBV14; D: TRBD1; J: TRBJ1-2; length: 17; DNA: TGTGCCAGCAGCCAAGATCCGGGGCAGGGGGCGATCTATGGCTACACCTTC; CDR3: CASSQDPGQGAIYGYTF
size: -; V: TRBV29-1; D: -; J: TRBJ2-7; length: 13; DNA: TGCAGCGTTCCAGGCAGGGATGGCTACGAGCAGTACTTC; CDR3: CSVPGRDGYEQYF
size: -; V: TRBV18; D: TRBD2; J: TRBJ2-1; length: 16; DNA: TGTGCCAGCTCACCTGATAGACTAGCGGATTACGATGAGCAGTTCTTC; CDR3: CASSPDRLADYDEQFF
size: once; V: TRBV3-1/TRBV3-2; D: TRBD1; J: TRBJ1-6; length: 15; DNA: TGTGCCAGCAGTCAAACCGGGACAGGGGTTTCACCCCTCCACTTT; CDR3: CASSQTGTGVSPLHF
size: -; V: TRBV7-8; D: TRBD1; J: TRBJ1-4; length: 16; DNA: TGTGCCAGCAGCTTAGTCTCAGGGACAGCTCATGAAAAACTGTTTTTT; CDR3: CASSLVSGTAHEKLFF
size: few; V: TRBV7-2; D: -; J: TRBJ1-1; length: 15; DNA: TGTGCCAGCAGCTTAGTTTGGGGCTTGAACACTGAAGCTTTCTTT; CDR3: CASSLVWGLNTEAFF
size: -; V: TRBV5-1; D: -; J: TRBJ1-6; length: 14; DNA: TGCGCCAGCAGCTTGGACAGCCGGAATTCACCCCTCCACTTT; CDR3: CASSLDSRNSPLHF
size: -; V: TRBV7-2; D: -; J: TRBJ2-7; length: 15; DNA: TGTGCCAGCAGCCCCGAGGCAGCCGGGACATACGAGCAGTACTTC; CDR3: CASSPEAAGTYEQYF
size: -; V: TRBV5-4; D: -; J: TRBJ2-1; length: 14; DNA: TGTGCCAGCAGCCCCGAACCAAACAGTAATGAGCAGTTCTTC; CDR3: CASSPEPNSNEQFF
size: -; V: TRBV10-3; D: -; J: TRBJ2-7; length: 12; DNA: TGTGCCATCAGCCGAGTACCATACGAGCAGTACTTC; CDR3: CAISRVPYEQYF